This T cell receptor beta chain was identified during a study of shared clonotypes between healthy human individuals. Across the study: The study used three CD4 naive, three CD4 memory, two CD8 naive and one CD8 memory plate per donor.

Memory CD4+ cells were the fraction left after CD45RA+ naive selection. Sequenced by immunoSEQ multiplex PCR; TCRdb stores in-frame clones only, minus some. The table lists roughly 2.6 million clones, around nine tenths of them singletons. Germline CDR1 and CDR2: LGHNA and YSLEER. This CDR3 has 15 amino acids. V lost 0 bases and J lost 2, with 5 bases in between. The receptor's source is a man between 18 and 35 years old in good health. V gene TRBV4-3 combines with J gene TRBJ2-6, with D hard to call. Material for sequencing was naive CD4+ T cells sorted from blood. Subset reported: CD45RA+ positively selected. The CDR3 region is CASSQDGPGANVLTF. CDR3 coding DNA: TGCGCCAGCAGCCAAGATGGCCCTGGGGCCAACGTCCTGACTTTC.